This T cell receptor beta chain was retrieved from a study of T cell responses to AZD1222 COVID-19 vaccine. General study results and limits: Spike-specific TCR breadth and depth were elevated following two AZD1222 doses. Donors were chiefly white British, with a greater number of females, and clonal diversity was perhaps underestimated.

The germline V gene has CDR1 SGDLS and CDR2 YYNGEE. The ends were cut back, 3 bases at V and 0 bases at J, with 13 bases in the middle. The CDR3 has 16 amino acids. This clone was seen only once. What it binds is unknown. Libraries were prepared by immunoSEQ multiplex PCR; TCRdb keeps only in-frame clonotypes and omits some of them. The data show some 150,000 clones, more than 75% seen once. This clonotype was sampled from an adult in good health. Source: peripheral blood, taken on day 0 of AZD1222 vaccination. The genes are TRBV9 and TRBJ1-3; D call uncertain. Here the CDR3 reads CASSATEINSGNTIYF. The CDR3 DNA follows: TGTGCCAGCAGCGCGACGGAGATTAACTCTGGAAACACCATATATTTT.